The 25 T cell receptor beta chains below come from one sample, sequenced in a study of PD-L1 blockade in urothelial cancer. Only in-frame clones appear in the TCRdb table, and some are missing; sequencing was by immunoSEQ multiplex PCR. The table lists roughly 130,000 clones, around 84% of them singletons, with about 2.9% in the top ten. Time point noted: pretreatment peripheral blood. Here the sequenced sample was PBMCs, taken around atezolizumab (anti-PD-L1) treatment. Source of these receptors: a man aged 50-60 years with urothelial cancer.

The DNA of the CDR3 is TGTGCTAGTGGTTTGGTAGTTACGGGAGGGCCCCCAGATACGCAGTATTTT. It codes for CASGLVVTGGPPDTQYF. The chain employs TRBV12-5 and TRBJ2-3; 8 bases match TRBD2. The germline CDR1 and CDR2 sequences are LGHNT and FRNRAP. After removal of 0 bases from V and 4 bases from J, the junction contained 9 bases not matched to a gene. CDR3 length: 17 amino acids.

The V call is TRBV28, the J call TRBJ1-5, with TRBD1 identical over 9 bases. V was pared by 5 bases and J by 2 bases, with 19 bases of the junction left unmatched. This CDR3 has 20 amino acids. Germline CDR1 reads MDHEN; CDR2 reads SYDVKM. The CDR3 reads CASSPSLGDRALIRNQPQHF. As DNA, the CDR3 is TGTGCCAGCAGTCCGTCCCTTGGGGACAGGGCGTTAATCCGCAATCAGCCCCAGCATTTT.

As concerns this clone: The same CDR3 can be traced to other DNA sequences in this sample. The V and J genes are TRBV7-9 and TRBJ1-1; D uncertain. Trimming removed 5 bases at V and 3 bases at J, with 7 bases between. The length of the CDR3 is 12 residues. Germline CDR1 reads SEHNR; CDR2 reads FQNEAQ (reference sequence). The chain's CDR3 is CASSRGDTEAFF. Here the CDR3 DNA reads TGTGCCAGCAGCCGCGGGGACACTGAAGCTTTCTTT.

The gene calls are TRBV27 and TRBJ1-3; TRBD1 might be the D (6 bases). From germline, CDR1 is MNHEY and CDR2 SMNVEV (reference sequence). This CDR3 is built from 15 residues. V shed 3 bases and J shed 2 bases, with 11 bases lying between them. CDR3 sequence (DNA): TGTGCCAGCAGTTTTGGGGCAGGGGCTGGAAACACCATATATTTT. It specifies CASSFGAGAGNTIYF.

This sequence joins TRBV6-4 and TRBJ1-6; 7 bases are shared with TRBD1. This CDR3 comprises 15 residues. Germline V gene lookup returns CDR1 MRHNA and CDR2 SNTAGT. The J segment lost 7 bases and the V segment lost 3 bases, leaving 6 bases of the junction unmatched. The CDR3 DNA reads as TGTGCCAGCAGTGAAAACAGGGGAACGAATTCACCCCTCCACTTT. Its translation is CASSENRGTNSPLHF.

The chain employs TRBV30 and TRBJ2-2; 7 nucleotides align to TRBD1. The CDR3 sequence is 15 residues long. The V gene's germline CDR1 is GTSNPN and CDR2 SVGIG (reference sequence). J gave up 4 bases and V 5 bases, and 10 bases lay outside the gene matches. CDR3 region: CAWGNRGVVTGELFF. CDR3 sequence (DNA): TGTGCCTGGGGAAACAGGGGTGTCGTCACCGGGGAGCTGTTTTTT.

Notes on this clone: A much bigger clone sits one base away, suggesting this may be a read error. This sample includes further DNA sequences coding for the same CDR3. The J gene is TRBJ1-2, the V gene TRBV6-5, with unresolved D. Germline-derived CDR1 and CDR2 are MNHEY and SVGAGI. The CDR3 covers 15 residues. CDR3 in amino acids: CASSSLDSGRAGYTF. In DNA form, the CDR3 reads TGTGCTAGCAGTTCTCTCGATTCGGGAAGAGCTGGCTACACCTTC.

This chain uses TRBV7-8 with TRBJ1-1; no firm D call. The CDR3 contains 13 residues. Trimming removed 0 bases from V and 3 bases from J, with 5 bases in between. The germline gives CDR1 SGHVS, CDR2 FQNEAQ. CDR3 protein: CASSLAIYTEAFF. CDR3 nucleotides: TGTGCCAGCAGCTTAGCAATCTACACTGAAGCTTTCTTT.

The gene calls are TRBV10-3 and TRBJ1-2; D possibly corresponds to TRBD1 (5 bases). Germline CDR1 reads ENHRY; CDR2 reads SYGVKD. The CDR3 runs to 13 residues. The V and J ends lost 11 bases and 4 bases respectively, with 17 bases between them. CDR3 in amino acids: CASGRDLSYGYTF. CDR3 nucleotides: TGTGCCTCCGGGAGGGACCTTAGCTATGGCTACACCTTC.

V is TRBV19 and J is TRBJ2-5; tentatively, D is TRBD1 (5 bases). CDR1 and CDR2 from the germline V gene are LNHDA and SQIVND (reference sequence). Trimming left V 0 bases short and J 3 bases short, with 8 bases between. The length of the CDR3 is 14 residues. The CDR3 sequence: CASSIDRQKETQYF. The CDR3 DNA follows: TGTGCCAGTAGTATAGACAGACAGAAAGAGACCCAGTACTTC.

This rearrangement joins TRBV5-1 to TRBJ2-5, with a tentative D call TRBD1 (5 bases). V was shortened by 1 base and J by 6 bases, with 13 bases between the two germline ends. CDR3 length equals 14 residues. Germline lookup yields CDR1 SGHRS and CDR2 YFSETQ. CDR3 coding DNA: TGCGCCAGCAGCTTGACAGGCTCTGAGAAGACCCAGTACTTC. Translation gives CASSLTGSEKTQYF.

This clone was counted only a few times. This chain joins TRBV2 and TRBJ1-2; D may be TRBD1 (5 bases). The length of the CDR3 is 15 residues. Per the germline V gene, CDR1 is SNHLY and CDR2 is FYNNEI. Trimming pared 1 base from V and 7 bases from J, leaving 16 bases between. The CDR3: CASSEGTPVRAGYTF. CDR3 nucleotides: TGTGCCAGCAGTGAAGGGACACCCGTTCGAGCTGGCTACACCTTC.

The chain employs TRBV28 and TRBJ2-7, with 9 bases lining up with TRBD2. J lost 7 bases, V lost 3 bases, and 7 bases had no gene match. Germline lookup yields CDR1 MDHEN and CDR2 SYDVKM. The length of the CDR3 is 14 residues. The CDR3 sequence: CASSFSGSPREQYF. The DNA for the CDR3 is TGTGCCAGCAGTTTTAGCGGGAGTCCAAGGGAGCAGTACTTC.

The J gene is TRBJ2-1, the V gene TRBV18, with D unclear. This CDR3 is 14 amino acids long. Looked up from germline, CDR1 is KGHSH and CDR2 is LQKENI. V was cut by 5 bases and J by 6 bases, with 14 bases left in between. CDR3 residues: CASSSAVPFNEQFF. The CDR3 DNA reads TGTGCCAGCTCATCGGCGGTCCCGTTCAATGAGCAGTTCTTC.

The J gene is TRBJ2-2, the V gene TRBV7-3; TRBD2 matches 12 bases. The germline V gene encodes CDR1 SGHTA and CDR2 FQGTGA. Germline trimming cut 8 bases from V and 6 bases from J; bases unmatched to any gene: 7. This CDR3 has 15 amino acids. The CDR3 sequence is CASQPGLAGPGELFF. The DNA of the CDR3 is TGTGCCAGCCAACCGGGACTAGCGGGTCCCGGGGAGCTGTTTTTT. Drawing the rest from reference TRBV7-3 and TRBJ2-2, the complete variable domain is GAGVSQTPSNKVTEKGKYVELRCDPISGHTALYWYRQSLGQGPEFLIYFQGTGAADDSGLPNDRFFAVRPEGSVSTLKIQRTERGDSAVYLCASQPGLAGPGELFFGEGSRLTVL.

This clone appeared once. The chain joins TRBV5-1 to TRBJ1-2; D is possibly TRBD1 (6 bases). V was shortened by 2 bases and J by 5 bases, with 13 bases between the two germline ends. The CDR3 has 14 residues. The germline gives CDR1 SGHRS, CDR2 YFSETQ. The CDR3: CASSLEGELYGYTF. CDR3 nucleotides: TGCGCCAGCAGCTTAGAGGGGGAGTTGTATGGCTACACCTTC.

In nucleotides, the CDR3 is TGTGCCAGCAGTTTTCCTAGCGGTAACACCGGGGAGCTGTTTTTT. Encoded protein: CASSFPSGNTGELFF. The J gene is TRBJ2-2, the V gene TRBV28; 7 bases map to TRBD2. This CDR3 comprises 15 residues. The trim removed 3 bases at V and 2 bases at J, leaving 3 bases unmatched. Germline CDR1 is MDHEN and CDR2 is SYDVKM.

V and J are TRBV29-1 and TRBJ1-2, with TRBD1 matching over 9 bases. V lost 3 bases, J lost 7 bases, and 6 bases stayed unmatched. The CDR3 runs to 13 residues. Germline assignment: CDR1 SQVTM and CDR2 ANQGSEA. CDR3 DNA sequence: TGCAGCGTTGATAAACAGGGGGCGCGTGGCTACACCTTC. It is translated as CSVDKQGARGYTF.

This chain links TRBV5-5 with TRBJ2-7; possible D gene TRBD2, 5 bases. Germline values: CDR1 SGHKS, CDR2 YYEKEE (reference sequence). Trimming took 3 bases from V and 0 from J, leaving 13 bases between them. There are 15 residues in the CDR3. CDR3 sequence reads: CASSSSSGSSYEQYF. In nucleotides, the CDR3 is TGTGCCAGCAGCTCTTCAAGCGGATCCTCCTACGAGCAGTACTTC. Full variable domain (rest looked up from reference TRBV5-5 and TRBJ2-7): DAGVTQSPTHLIKTRGQQVTLRCSPISGHKSVSWYQQVLGQGPQFIFQYYEKEERGRGNFPDRFSARQFPNYSSELNVNALLLGDSALYLCASSSSSGSSYEQYFGPGTRLTVT.

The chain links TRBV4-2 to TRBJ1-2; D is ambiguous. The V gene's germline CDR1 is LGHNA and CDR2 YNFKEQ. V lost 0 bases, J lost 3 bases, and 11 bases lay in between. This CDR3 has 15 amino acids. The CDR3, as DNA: TGTGCCAGCAGCCAAGACAAAGTGGGCTACTATGGCTACACCTTC. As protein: CASSQDKVGYYGYTF.

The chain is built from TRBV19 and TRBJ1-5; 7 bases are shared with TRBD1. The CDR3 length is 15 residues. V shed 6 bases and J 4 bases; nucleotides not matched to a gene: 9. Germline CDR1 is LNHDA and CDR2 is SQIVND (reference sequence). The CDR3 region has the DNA TGTGCCAGTAGCACCCCCGGGACAGATAATCAGCCCCAGCATTTT. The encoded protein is CASSTPGTDNQPQHF. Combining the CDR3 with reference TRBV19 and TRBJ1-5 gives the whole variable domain DGGITQSPKYLFRKEGQNVTLSCEQNLNHDAMYWYRQDPGQGLRLIYYSQIVNDFQKGDIAEGYSVSREKKESFPLTVTSAQKNPTAFYLCASSTPGTDNQPQHFGDGTRLSIL.

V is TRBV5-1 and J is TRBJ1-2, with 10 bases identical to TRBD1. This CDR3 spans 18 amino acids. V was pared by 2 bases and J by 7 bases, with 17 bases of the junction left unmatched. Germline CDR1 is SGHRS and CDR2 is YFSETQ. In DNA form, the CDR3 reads TGCGCCAGCAGCTTTCAAATAGGACAGGGGGAAGCGCGATCTGGCTACACCTTC. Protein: CASSFQIGQGEARSGYTF.

CDR3 DNA sequence: TGTGCCAGCAGTTTATTTGAGGGGGCTAAGGGAAAACTGTTTTTT. This sequence encodes CASSLFEGAKGKLFF. The chain couples TRBV27 to TRBJ1-4; 7 bases agree with TRBD1. The CDR3 covers 15 residues. Losses at the gene ends were 1 base for V and 10 bases for J; bases not matched to a gene: 9. Germline V gene data show CDR1 as MNHEY and CDR2 as SMNVEV (reference sequence).

CDR3 sequence reads: CASSYTSGRSGTQYF. The CDR3 DNA reads as TGTGCCAGCAGTTACACTAGCGGGAGAAGTGGGACCCAGTACTTC. V and J are TRBV6-5 and TRBJ2-5; the match to TRBD2 covers 11 bases. The CDR3 spans 15 residues. The ends lost 2 bases at V and 7 bases at J; junction bases unmatched: 6. The V gene's germline CDR1 is MNHEY and CDR2 SVGAGI.

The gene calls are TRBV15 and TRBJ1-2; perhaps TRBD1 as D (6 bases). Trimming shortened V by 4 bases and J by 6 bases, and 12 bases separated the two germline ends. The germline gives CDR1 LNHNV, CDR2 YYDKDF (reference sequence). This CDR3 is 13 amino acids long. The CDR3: CATSTSQGNGYTF. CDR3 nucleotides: TGTGCCACCAGCACATCCCAGGGGAATGGCTACACCTTC. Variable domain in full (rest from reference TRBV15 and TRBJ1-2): DAMVIQNPRYQVTQFGKPVTLSCSQTLNHNVMYWYQQKSSQAPKLLFHYYDKDFNNEADTPDNFQSRRPNTSFCFLDIRSPGLGDTAMYLCATSTSQGNGYTFGSGTRLTVV.